This section outlines one T cell receptor beta chain sequence together with its context. The target antigen is unknown. Library preparation for TCR beta used quantitative 5'-RACE with molecular barcodes. One entry per CDR3 protein results from TCRdb running MiXCR on the 5' RACE reads. The data show approximately 340,000 distinct CDR3 sequences, with roughly 15% seen just once and around 0.99% held by the top ten. These data come from a study of CD8 T cells in ankylosing spondylitis. Regarding the study as a whole: Reactive arthritis synovial fluid and blood previously showed some of these motif variants. With a CD8+ phenotype, disease-linked clones were relatively rare in peripheral blood. Reports say disease-linked clones showed up significantly more in matched ankylosing spondylitis synovial fluid.

V lost 10 bases and J lost 0, with 10 bases in between. Germline V CDR1 and CDR2: LNHDA, SQIVND (reference sequence). The CDR3 length is 14 residues. The receptor's source is a male donor with ankylosing spondylitis or in good health (not recorded which). The sample consisted of blood, either unsorted or a sorted T cell fraction (not recorded which). This sequence joins TRBV19 and TRBJ2-6; no clear D gene. In DNA form, the CDR3 reads TGTGCCACCAAGGACCCCTCTGGGGCCAACGTCCTGACTTTC. Amino acids: CATKDPSGANVLTF.